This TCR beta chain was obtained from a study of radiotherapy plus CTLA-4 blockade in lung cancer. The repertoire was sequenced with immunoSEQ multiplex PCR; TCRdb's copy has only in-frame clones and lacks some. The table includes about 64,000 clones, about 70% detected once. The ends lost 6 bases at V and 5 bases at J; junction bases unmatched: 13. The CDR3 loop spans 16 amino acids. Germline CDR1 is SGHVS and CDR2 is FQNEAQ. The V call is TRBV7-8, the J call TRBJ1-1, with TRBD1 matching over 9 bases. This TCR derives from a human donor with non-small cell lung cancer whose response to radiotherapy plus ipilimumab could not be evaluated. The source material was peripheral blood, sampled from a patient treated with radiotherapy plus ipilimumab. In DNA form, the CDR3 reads TGTGCCAGCAGTCGAGCCTCCGGGACAGGGAATACTGAAGCTTTCTTT. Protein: CASSRASGTGNTEAFF.